The 20 T cell receptor beta chains presented below share a single source sample, sequenced in a study of CD8 T cells in ankylosing spondylitis. MiXCR was run by TCRdb on the 5' RACE reads, yielding one entry per CDR3 protein. The repertoire holds more than 150,000 distinct CDR3 sequences, about 9.9% seen once, with roughly 29% in the top ten. Sequencing was carried out using blood, either unsorted or a sorted T cell fraction (not recorded which). The receptor source for this set is a male donor with ankylosing spondylitis or in good health (not recorded which).

This clonotype appeared many times. The rearrangement uses TRBV10-2 and TRBJ1-1; maybe TRBD1 (6 bases). The CDR3 covers 12 residues. Germline V gives CDR1 WSHSY, CDR2 SAAADI. Trimming removed 11 bases at V and 1 base at J, with 11 bases between. The CDR3 protein is CAVGGQNTEAFF. CDR3 DNA: TGCGCCGTGGGGGGACAGAACACTGAAGCTTTCTTT.

This clonotype was detected many times. The rearrangement joins TRBV20-1 to TRBJ2-7, with D perhaps matching TRBD1 (6 bases). Deletions cut 4 bases from V and 2 bases from J, with 9 bases between. The CDR3 is 12 amino acids. Germline V gene sequence: CDR1 DFQATT, CDR2 SNEGSKA (reference sequence). Here the CDR3 reads CSATDRTYEQYF. In DNA form, the CDR3 reads TGCAGTGCTACCGACAGGACCTACGAGCAGTACTTC.

The DNA of the CDR3 is TGTGCCAGCAGCTTAGTGGGGGGCGCCGGTGAAAAACTGTTTTTT. Translation gives CASSLVGGAGEKLFF. The chain carries TRBV7-2 and TRBJ1-4, with D maybe TRBD1 (6 bases). Looked up from germline, CDR1 is SGHTA and CDR2 is FQGNSA. The CDR3 is 15 amino acids. The V end lost 1 base, the J end lost 7 bases, and 13 bases lay between the germline ends. The whole variable domain, filled in from reference TRBV7-2 and TRBJ1-4, reads GAGVSQSPSNKVTEKGKDVELRCDPISGHTALYWYRQSLGQGLEFLIYFQGNSAPDKSGLPSDRFSAERTGGSVSTLTIQRTQQEDSAVYLCASSLVGGAGEKLFFGSGTQLSVL.

This sequence joins TRBV5-1 and TRBJ2-7, with a weak D call TRBD1 (6 bases). V gave up 2 bases and J gave up 3 bases, with 12 bases separating them. CDR3 size: 14 residues. Germline V gives CDR1 SGHRS, CDR2 YFSETQ. Here the CDR3 reads CASSFSTGNYEQYF. As DNA, the CDR3 is TGCGCCAGCAGCTTCTCGACAGGAAACTACGAGCAGTACTTC.

This clonotype showed up many times. This chain connects TRBV5-1 to TRBJ2-5, with 12 bases identical to TRBD2. Losses at the gene ends were 2 bases for V and 3 bases for J; bases not matched to a gene: 5. Germline-derived CDR1 and CDR2 are SGHRS and YFSETQ. The CDR3 has 16 amino acids. The CDR3 DNA reads TGCGCCAGCAGCTTAGGACTAGCGGGGAGTAAAGAGACCCAGTACTTC. Residues: CASSLGLAGSKETQYF.

This clonotype came up many times. V and J are TRBV5-5 and TRBJ1-2; TRBD1 matches at 7 bases. This CDR3 comprises 16 residues. J was trimmed by 4 bases and V by 4 bases; bases with no gene match: 13. Germline assignment: CDR1 SGHKS and CDR2 YYEKEE (reference sequence). CDR3 loop: CASSQQGNRGRYGYTF. The DNA for the CDR3 is TGTGCCAGCAGCCAACAGGGGAATCGAGGTCGCTATGGCTACACCTTC. Looking up the rest from reference TRBV5-5 and TRBJ1-2 gives the full variable domain: DAGVTQSPTHLIKTRGQQVTLRCSPISGHKSVSWYQQVLGQGPQFIFQYYEKEERGRGNFPDRFSARQFPNYSSELNVNALLLGDSALYLCASSQQGNRGRYGYTFGSGTRLTVV.

This clonotype was counted ten times or more. The rearrangement joins TRBV14 to TRBJ2-3; the match to TRBD2 covers 9 bases. CDR3 length equals 15 residues. With V trimmed by 1 base and J by 6 bases, 5 bases remained unmatched. Germline CDR1 SGHDN, CDR2 FVKESK. The CDR3 sequence: CASSQAGLASDTQYF. CDR3 DNA: TGTGCCAGCAGCCAAGCGGGACTAGCATCGGATACGCAGTATTTT.

Ten or more counts support this clonotype. This sequence joins TRBV6-5 and TRBJ2-5; 9 bases line up with TRBD1. Per germline, CDR1 MNHEY and CDR2 SVGAGI. The CDR3 totals 16 residues. With V trimmed by 2 bases and J by 4 bases, 8 bases remained unmatched. The CDR3 region has the DNA TGTGCCAGCAGTTACGCTGGACAGGGGACGGGAGAGACCCAGTACTTC. Its protein product is CASSYAGQGTGETQYF.

This sequence joins TRBV11-2 and TRBJ2-1; tentative D call: TRBD1 (5 bases). V lost 2 bases and J 5 bases, leaving 25 bases between the germline ends. The germline gives CDR1 SGHAT, CDR2 FQNNGV. The CDR3 runs to 19 residues. Here the CDR3 DNA reads TGTGCCAGCAGCTTACCTTACCCGATTAGGACAAATACTGACAATGAGCAGTTCTTC. It specifies CASSLPYPIRTNTDNEQFF.

This clonotype appeared many times. The chain joins TRBV7-6 to TRBJ2-2; a possible D gene is TRBD2 (5 bases). This CDR3 region has 16 residues. The germline V and J ends were trimmed by 5 bases and 1 base, with 14 bases remaining between them. The germline V gene encodes CDR1 SGHVS and CDR2 FNYEAQ. This CDR3 reads CASSPSSSENTGELFF. Written as DNA, the CDR3 is TGTGCCAGCAGCCCCTCTAGCTCGGAGAACACCGGGGAGCTGTTTTTT.

The chain employs TRBV4-3 and TRBJ1-2; a possible D gene is TRBD1 (5 bases). CDR1 is LGHNA, CDR2 YSLEER, per germline. This CDR3 has 16 amino acids. The ends were cut back, 2 bases at V and 4 bases at J, with 17 bases in the middle. CDR3 in amino acids: CASSQSRVLGGYGYTF. The DNA for the CDR3 is TGCGCCAGCAGCCAAAGCAGGGTCCTCGGAGGCTATGGCTACACCTTC.

This clonotype has a count of ten or more. J is TRBJ2-6 and V is TRBV3-1, with D perhaps being TRBD1 or TRBD2 (5 bases each). Germline CDR1 is LGHDT and CDR2 is YNNKEL (reference sequence). V shed 5 bases and J shed 2 bases, with 13 bases lying between them. This CDR3 has 16 amino acids. CDR3 sequence: CASSGPGTPGANVLTF. CDR3 nucleotide sequence: TGTGCCAGCAGCGGGCCGGGGACCCCTGGGGCCAACGTCCTGACTTTC.

This chain joins TRBV7-9 and TRBJ2-7; no clear D. Germline V lookup: CDR1 SEHNR, CDR2 FQNEAQ (reference sequence). The CDR3 is 12 residues long. V lost 9 bases and J 4 bases, leaving 13 bases between the germline ends. CDR3 nucleotide sequence: TGTGCCAGTGCACCCCTCGGGTACGAGCAGTACTTC. This codes for CASAPLGYEQYF.

In regard to this clonotype: A read error may be the cause here, since a much bigger clone is one base away. The V gene is TRBV29-1, the J gene TRBJ2-7; perhaps TRBD1 as D (7 bases). The CDR3 has 12 residues. The germline gives CDR1 SQVTM, CDR2 ANQGSEA. The CDR3 protein is CGVSRQGGEQYF. The CDR3 region has the DNA TGCGGCGTCTCCAGGCAGGGGGGCGAGCAGTACTTC.

The table lists this clonotype with a few counts. V gene TRBV12-3 or TRBV12-4 combines with J gene TRBJ2-3; TRBD2 agrees at 15 bases. CDR3 size: 20 residues. The V and J ends lost 6 bases and 4 bases, in that order; junction bases with no gene match: 17. The CDR3 is CASSTRQAGLAGGGADTQYF. CDR3 DNA: TGTGCCAGCAGCACCCGGCAAGCGGGACTAGCGGGAGGTGGCGCAGATACGCAGTATTTT.

The chain has TRBV3-1 and TRBJ2-4; D gene unclear. The V gene's germline CDR1 is LGHDT and CDR2 YNNKEL (reference sequence). Deletions cut 1 base from V and 6 bases from J, with 4 bases between. The CDR3 covers 12 residues. CDR3 protein: CASSQAGNIQYF. CDR3 bases: TGTGCCAGCAGCCAAGCTGGAAACATTCAGTACTTC. Full variable domain (missing parts from reference TRBV3-1 and TRBJ2-4): DTAVSQTPKYLVTQMGNDKSIKCEQNLGHDTMYWYKQDSKKFLKIMFSYNNKELIINETVPNRFSPKSPDKAHLNLHINSLELGDSAVYFCASSQAGNIQYFGAGTRLSVL.

Ten or more counts support this clonotype. The chain is built from TRBV6-1 and TRBJ2-2; 14 nucleotides line up with TRBD2. Germline trimming cut 6 bases from V and 0 bases from J; bases unmatched to any gene: 3. This CDR3 comprises 17 residues. The germline gives CDR1 MNHNS, CDR2 SASEGT. CDR3 nucleotide sequence: TGTGCCAGCAGCCGGGGACTAGCGGGGGCGAACACCGGGGAGCTGTTTTTT. Its protein product is CASSRGLAGANTGELFF.

This clonotype has ten or more counts. DNA for the CDR3: TGCAGTGCTAGTCGCGGGACAGGCTTCTACGAGCAGTACTTC. It specifies CSASRGTGFYEQYF. The chain couples TRBV20-1 to TRBJ2-7, with 8 bases aligning to TRBD1. The V and J ends lost 3 bases and 3 bases, in that order; junction bases with no gene match: 7. The CDR3 runs to 14 residues. Germline CDR1 and CDR2: DFQATT and SNEGSKA (reference sequence).

This clonotype appeared a few times. This sequence joins TRBV5-1 and TRBJ2-1, with D tentatively TRBD1 or TRBD2 (5 bases each). Germline CDR1 is SGHRS and CDR2 is YFSETQ. V was cut by 0 bases and J by 7 bases, with 8 bases left in between. This CDR3 has 13 residues. This chain's CDR3 is CASSLGGANEQFF. CDR3 nucleotide sequence: TGCGCCAGCAGCTTGGGAGGGGCAAATGAGCAGTTCTTC. The full variable domain, completed using reference TRBV5-1 and TRBJ2-1, is KAGVTQTPRYLIKTRGQQVTLSCSPISGHRSVSWYQQTPGQGLQFLFEYFSETQRNKGNFPGRFSGRQFSNSRSEMNVSTLELGDSALYLCASSLGGANEQFFGPGTRLTVL.

This clonotype was recorded at least ten times. The chain recombines TRBV6-2 or TRBV6-3 with TRBJ2-4, with a tentative D call TRBD1 (6 bases). Germline loops: CDR1 MNHEY, CDR2 SVGEGT. This CDR3 is built from 17 residues. Trimming shortened V by 4 bases and J by 8 bases, and 24 bases separated the two germline ends. The CDR3 spells CASSSRGSSRIRDIQYF. CDR3 DNA: TGTGCCAGCAGTTCGAGGGGGTCCTCTCGGATTAGAGACATTCAGTACTTC.